What follows are 12 T cell receptor beta chains derived from one specimen sequenced in a study of T cell responses to AZD1222 COVID-19 vaccine. Using immunoSEQ multiplex PCR, the repertoire was profiled, and TCRdb retains in-frame clones only, with some absent. The sample includes about 120,000 clones, about 90% seen only once; the top ten take over 5%. The sample here was peripheral blood, taken on day 0 of AZD1222 vaccination. The receptors here all came from an adult in good health.

The chain's CDR3 is CAISEAGLPYEQYF. The DNA of the CDR3 is TGTGCCATCAGTGAGGCGGGACTCCCCTACGAGCAGTACTTC. This rearrangement joins TRBV10-3 to TRBJ2-7; D may be TRBD2 (6 bases). V was trimmed by 2 bases and J by 2 bases, leaving 10 bases between them. Germline loops: CDR1 ENHRY, CDR2 SYGVKD. There are 14 residues in the CDR3.

The rearrangement links TRBV7-9 to TRBJ1-2; 7 nucleotides match TRBD1. CDR1 is SEHNR, CDR2 FQNEAQ, per germline (reference sequence). V lost 6 bases to trimming and J lost 5 bases; unmatched junction nucleotides: 9. The CDR3 has 14 residues. CDR3 residues: CASRAKGTAYGYTF. The DNA of the CDR3 is TGTGCCAGCAGAGCAAAGGGGACAGCATATGGCTACACCTTC.

The rearrangement joins TRBV27 to TRBJ1-5; 7 positions match TRBD1. The CDR3 totals 14 residues. Per germline, CDR1 MNHEY and CDR2 SMNVEV (reference sequence). V lost 10 bases to trimming and J lost 4 bases; unmatched junction nucleotides: 10. For the CDR3, the DNA is TGTGCCACCTCACCGGGACAGAGAAATCAGCCCCAGCATTTT. It specifies CATSPGQRNQPQHF.

Comments on this clone: A junction end diverges from the germline sequence, so it may reflect a read error. The V gene is TRBV2, the J gene TRBJ1-6; unclear D gene. The V gene's germline CDR1 is SNHLY and CDR2 FYNNEI. The CDR3 contains 13 residues. The CDR3 DNA reads as TGTGCCAGCAGTGCCAGCGCGCGGGGAAAGCTCTACTTT. Encoded protein: CASSASARGKLYF.

For the CDR3, the DNA is TGTGCCAGCAGCCAATTACTGTATGAGCAGTTCTTC. Protein sequence: CASSQLLYEQFF. The chain couples TRBV14 to TRBJ2-1; D is undetermined. The V gene lost 2 bases and the J gene lost 8 bases, with 7 bases spanning the gap. The CDR3 length is 12 residues. The germline V gene has CDR1 SGHDN and CDR2 FVKESK.

V gene TRBV5-4 combines with J gene TRBJ2-6; D is unclear. With 4 bases removed from V and 0 bases from J, the gap between germline ends came to 17 bases. Germline CDR1 and CDR2: SGHNT and YYREEE (reference sequence). This CDR3 has 18 amino acids. The CDR3 DNA follows: TGTGCCAGCAGCCCCGCCCTTTGGGTCAACTCTGGGGCCAACGTCCTGACTTTC. Its translation: CASSPALWVNSGANVLTF.

The chain couples TRBV7-9 to TRBJ1-2, with D tentatively TRBD1 (5 bases). The CDR3 spans 16 residues. V lost 5 bases to trimming and J lost 2 bases, with 18 bases between them. Germline values: CDR1 SEHNR, CDR2 FQNEAQ (reference sequence). The CDR3 reads CASSPRTPLLNYGYTF. Here the CDR3 DNA reads TGTGCCAGCAGCCCGCGGACACCCCTCCTGAACTATGGCTACACCTTC.

The rearrangement joins TRBV9 to TRBJ1-2; 7 nucleotides align to TRBD1. Germline V gene lookup returns CDR1 SGDLS and CDR2 YYNGEE. This CDR3 is 14 amino acids long. V trimming: 3 bases; J trimming: 5 bases; junction bases outside the gene matches: 7. The CDR3 spells CASSAGTVDYGYTF. As DNA, the CDR3 is TGTGCCAGCAGCGCCGGGACAGTGGATTATGGCTACACCTTC.

The CDR3 here is CASSPSVQAYEQYF. The CDR3 nucleotides read TGTGCCAGCAGCCCCTCCGTCCAGGCCTACGAGCAGTACTTC. The rearrangement joins TRBV7-2 to TRBJ2-7; no clear D. CDR1 SGHTA and CDR2 FQGNSA come from the germline V gene. The V gene lost 5 bases and the J gene lost 2 bases, with 13 bases spanning the gap. This CDR3 is built from 14 residues.

The V call is TRBV9, the J call TRBJ1-4; D remains ambiguous. The CDR3 runs to 14 residues. CDR1 is SGDLS, CDR2 YYNGEE, per germline. V gave up 0 bases and J gave up 0 bases, with 3 bases separating them. The CDR3 nucleotides read TGTGCCAGCAGCGTAGAGCCAACTAATGAAAAACTGTTTTTT. This translates into CASSVEPTNEKLFF. Looking up the rest from reference TRBV9 and TRBJ1-4 gives the full variable domain: DSGVTQTPKHLITATGQRVTLRCSPRSGDLSVYWYQQSLDQGLQFLIQYYNGEERAKGNILERFSAQQFPDLHSELNLSSLELGDSALYFCASSVEPTNEKLFFGSGTQLSVL.

The chain employs TRBV6-5 and TRBJ1-5; 10 bases are shared with TRBD1. With 8 bases clipped from V and 2 bases from J, the junction kept 0 bases outside the gene matches. This CDR3 has 13 amino acids. Per germline, CDR1 MNHEY and CDR2 SVGAGI. CDR3 DNA: TGTGCCAGCGGACAGGGGGGCAATCAGCCCCAGCATTTT. Protein sequence: CASGQGGNQPQHF.

This clone was found once. CDR3 sequence (DNA): TGTGCCACCAGCAGCGATAGGTTCGCGGGGGGCTACACCTTC. Translating it yields CATSSDRFAGGYTF. This chain links TRBV15 with TRBJ1-2; unclear D gene. The length of the CDR3 is 14 residues. V gave up 3 bases and J gave up 8 bases, with 16 bases separating them. The germline gives CDR1 LNHNV, CDR2 YYDKDF (reference sequence).